The following is a T cell receptor (beta chain) sequence with its context. These data are taken from a study of T cell repertoires in cytomegalovirus infection. MiXCR, applied by TCRdb to the reads, yields one record per CDR3 protein. The data contain a few hundred thousand distinct CDR3 sequences, 17% of them singletons. CDR3 size: 12 residues. Germline V gives CDR1 LNHDA, CDR2 SQIVND (reference sequence). Trimming shortened V by 10 bases and J by 2 bases, and 11 bases separated the two germline ends. The chain joins TRBV19 to TRBJ2-5; weak D call: TRBD1 (5 bases). The specimen was CD8+ T cells from PBMCs. The receptor was derived from a human donor in good health (CMV status not recorded). Some clones in this sample may be carry-over from other donors' samples. The CDR3 DNA sequence: TGTGCCACCGAAGGGGTGCAAGAGACCCAGTACTTC. It yields the protein CATEGVQETQYF.